This TCR beta chain is drawn from a study of control samples from healthy donors and cancer patients. TCRdb's copy holds only in-frame clones and misses some; the assay was immunoSEQ multiplex PCR. Of about 100,000 clones in the sample, about 90% were seen once. The V and J ends lost 4 bases and 5 bases, in that order; junction bases with no gene match: 14. From germline, CDR1 is SQVTM and CDR2 ANQGSEA. CDR3 size: 16 residues. This chain links TRBV29-1 with TRBJ2-1; the match to TRBD2 covers 7 bases. The specimen was blood. The clonotype was recovered from a woman aged 18 to 35 in good health. DNA for the CDR3: TGCAGCGTTGTTCCCGCCCGGGCGGGAGAACACAATGAGCAGTTCTTC. Its translation: CSVVPARAGEHNEQFF.